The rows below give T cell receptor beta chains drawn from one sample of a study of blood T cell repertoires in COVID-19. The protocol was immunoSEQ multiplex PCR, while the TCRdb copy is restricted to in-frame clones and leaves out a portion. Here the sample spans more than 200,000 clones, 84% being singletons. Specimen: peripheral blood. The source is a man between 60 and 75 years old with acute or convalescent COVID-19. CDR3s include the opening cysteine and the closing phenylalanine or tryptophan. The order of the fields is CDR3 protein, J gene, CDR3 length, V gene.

CAWSVGGLNTEAFF TRBJ1-1 14 TRBV30
CARAKGTGNETQYF TRBJ2-5 14 TRBV6-4
CASREQGLGGYTF TRBJ1-2 13 TRBV19
CASSQDRTGIYNSPLHF TRBJ1-6 17 TRBV4-1
CASSYSVVGQGALGSYEQYF TRBJ2-7 20 TRBV6-2/TRBV6-3
CASPEGGGFGNTIYF TRBJ1-3 15 TRBV11-2
CASSPGGLAGTDTQYF TRBJ2-3 16 TRBV7-2
CASSLGAGRGAADTQYF TRBJ2-3 17 TRBV7-9
CASSLGTRNSPLHF TRBJ1-6 14 TRBV7-6
CASSFETAGSYEQYF TRBJ2-7 15 TRBV28
CASSPMWGGGNTEAFF TRBJ1-1 16 TRBV18
CASSQDQNTGELFF TRBJ2-2 14 TRBV3-1/TRBV3-2
CASSLRQVSTEAFF TRBJ1-1 14 TRBV7-9
CASSQENLAGDTDTQYF TRBJ2-3 17 TRBV4-1
CASSEEQGLGETQYF TRBJ2-5 15 TRBV2
CSVSVSAGANQPQHF TRBJ1-5 15 TRBV29-1
CASSSFPLAGRLYTQYF TRBJ2-3 17 TRBV11-2
CASSMGAAGNTIYF TRBJ1-3 14 TRBV19
CASSPYRGRDEQYF TRBJ2-7 14 TRBV11-1
CAITRVYNSPLHF TRBJ1-6 13 TRBV10-3
CASSWTDKGAYEQYF TRBJ2-7 15 TRBV11-2
CTSSQEVISSTDTQYF TRBJ2-3 16 TRBV1
CASSSSGRAPLVGQFF TRBJ2-1 16 TRBV2
CASSRVTSGGNEQFF TRBJ2-1 15 TRBV3-1/TRBV3-2
CASSVGTATNQPQHF TRBJ1-5 15 TRBV9
CASSAPPTGGGQPQHF TRBJ1-5 16 TRBV21-1
CASSLDGGGQYQETQYF TRBJ2-5 17 TRBV5-1
CAMTGEVSYEQYF TRBJ2-7 13 TRBV19
CASSSGEGVGQETQYF TRBJ2-5 16 TRBV5-1
CASSPLQGAHNEQYF TRBJ2-7 15 TRBV10-2
CASSEAETGYFGYTF TRBJ1-2 15 TRBV2
CASSPGPLNMNTEAFF TRBJ1-1 16 TRBV28
CAISESGQDEQYF TRBJ2-7 13 TRBV10-3
CASSSPGTGNTEAFF TRBJ1-1 15 TRBV11-1
CASSRGGANYGYTF TRBJ1-2 14 TRBV9
CASSIVRDFTDTQYF TRBJ2-3 15 TRBV19
CASSWDQGGQPQHF TRBJ1-5 14 TRBV6-5
CAWSGLAGDNEQFF TRBJ2-1 14 TRBV30
CASSQDVGTRQPQHF TRBJ1-5 15 TRBV4-2
CASSSRAGELFF TRBJ2-2 12 TRBV11-3